A selection of T cell receptor beta chains follows, all from one sample in a study of shared clonotypes between healthy human individuals. Clones were sequenced by immunoSEQ multiplex PCR, and TCRdb holds only the in-frame ones, with some missing. This table holds 2 million or so clones, just under 95% found once. Sequencing was done on a sample of naive CD8+ T cells sorted from blood. These receptors all come from a man aged 18 to 35 in good health. The CDR3 runs from the conserved cysteine through the conserved F or W. A D gene is named only where the DNA matches it firmly.

V	D	J	DNA	CDR3
TRBV7-2	-	TRBJ2-7	TGTGCCAGCAGCTTATCACGGGGCTACGAGCAGTACTTC	CASSLSRGYEQYF
TRBV9	-	TRBJ1-4	TGTGCCAGCAGCGCTCAGGGGACACGGGAAACTAATGAAAAACTGTTTTTT	CASSAQGTRETNEKLFF
TRBV13	TRBD2	TRBJ2-7	TGTGCCAGCAGCCCATCTAGCGGGGGGGCCTATTCCTCCGAGCAGTACTTC	CASSPSSGGAYSSEQYF
TRBV27	TRBD1	TRBJ2-1	TGTGCCAGCAGTTTGGGGGCAGGGGGCGAGGATGAGCAGTTCTTC	CASSLGAGGEDEQFF
TRBV28	TRBD2	TRBJ2-5	TGTGCCAGCAGGTTCCTCTCCGAGCGGGGCCAAGAGACCCAGTACTTC	CASRFLSERGQETQYF
TRBV11-2	-	TRBJ2-7	TGTGCCAGCAGCTTAGTAGGGGGTCGACAGTCCTACGAGCAGTACTTC	CASSLVGGRQSYEQYF
TRBV6-5	TRBD2	TRBJ2-1	TGTGCCAGCAGTTACGTTACTAGCGGGAGCAATGAGCAGTTCTTC	CASSYVTSGSNEQFF
TRBV19	-	TRBJ2-3	TGTGCCAGTAGTACCCAGGAGGGTTTAACAGATACGCAGTATTTT	CASSTQEGLTDTQYF
TRBV15	-	TRBJ2-3	TGTGCCACCAGTAACCCCCCGGATACTGGGATAGATACGCAGTATTTT	CATSNPPDTGIDTQYF
TRBV30	-	TRBJ2-5	TGTGCCTGGGAAGCCGGACTCCAAGAGACCCAGTACTTC	CAWEAGLQETQYF
TRBV2	-	TRBJ2-1	TGTGCCAGCAGCGTCGACGGGCTAGCCAATTACAATGAGCAGTTCTTC	CASSVDGLANYNEQFF
TRBV27	-	TRBJ2-3	TGTGCCAGCAGTTTAGGAGGGGCCACAGATACGCAGTATTTT	CASSLGGATDTQYF
TRBV13	-	TRBJ2-7	TGTGCCAGCAGCTCCCTCGAGGTGTCCTACGAGCAGTACTTC	CASSSLEVSYEQYF
TRBV5-6	-	TRBJ1-2	TGTGCCAGCAGCTTGGGGACGAGCGGCTACACCTTC	CASSLGTSGYTF
TRBV30	TRBD1	TRBJ2-2	TGTGCCTGGAGAGACTGGGACAGGGGCTTTGGGGAGCTGTTTTTT	CAWRDWDRGFGELFF
TRBV29-1	-	TRBJ2-1	TGCAGCGTTGTCGGGGGCCGGGGTGAGCAGTTCTTC	CSVVGGRGEQFF
TRBV4-1	-	TRBJ2-5	TGCGCCAGCAGCCAAGTATACAGGGAAGTTTTGGAGACCCAGTACTTC	CASSQVYREVLETQYF
TRBV7-8	TRBD2	TRBJ2-3	TGTGCCAGCAGCTGGACTAGCGGGGGACCCACAGATACGCAGTATTTT	CASSWTSGGPTDTQYF
TRBV11-2	-	TRBJ1-4	TGTGCCAGCAGCCTCGGGGCGGGTGTAACTAATGAAAAACTGTTTTTT	CASSLGAGVTNEKLFF